The 24 T cell receptor beta chains below were found in one sample sequenced in a study of T cells expressing NK-cell markers. TCRdb re-called the 5' RACE reads and shows each CDR3 protein once, DNA omitted. The repertoire table contains 200,000 to 300,000 distinct CDR3 sequences. Material: blood T cells: a sorted CD56 or NKG2C T cell subset, CD4+ or CD8+ T cells, or bulk PBMC T cells (not recorded which). The receptor source for this set is a woman aged 18 to 69 in good health.

The chain combines TRBV12-3 or TRBV12-4 with TRBJ1-1; no DNA is available, so the TRBD1 call from TCRdb remains unchecked. CDR3 length equals 15 residues. CDR3 loop: CASSLIQGANTEAFF.

This chain connects TRBV4-3 to TRBJ2-1. CDR1 LGHNA and CDR2 YSLEER come from the germline V gene. The CDR3 extends over 14 amino acids. CDR3 sequence reads: CASRPHLTYNEQFF.

The chain has TRBV11-2 and TRBJ2-5. The CDR3 runs 13 residues. The germline CDR1 and CDR2 sequences are SGHAT and FQNNGV. This chain's CDR3 is CASSKKPQETQYF. The complete variable domain, with remaining parts taken from reference TRBV11-2 and TRBJ2-5, reads EAGVAQSPRYKIIEKRQSVAFWCNPISGHATLYWYQQILGQGPKLLIQFQNNGVVDDSQLPKDRFSAERLKGVDSTLKIQPAKLEDSAVYLCASSKKPQETQYFGPGTRLLVL.

The chain uses TRBV2 and TRBJ2-3; TCRdb selects TRBD1, and the lack of DNA leaves this call unchecked. This CDR3 is 16 amino acids long. Germline V CDR1 and CDR2: SNHLY, FYNNEI. CDR3 sequence: CASSNGGGQRTDTQYF.

The gene calls are TRBV24-1 and TRBJ1-1; the D call of TRBD1 rests on TCRdb alone, since no DNA is present to check it. In germline, CDR1 is KGHDR, CDR2 SFDVKD. The CDR3 extends over 15 amino acids. CDR3 in amino acids: CATSDSTGVDTEAFF.

The chain links TRBV7-8 to TRBJ2-1. The CDR3 is 12 residues long. From germline, CDR1 is SGHVS and CDR2 FQNEAQ. CDR3 residues: CATSKRGNEQFF.

The rearrangement joins TRBV29-1 to TRBJ2-3; as DNA is missing, the TRBD1 call by TCRdb cannot be tested. CDR3 length: 14 residues. The germline V gene encodes CDR1 SQVTM and CDR2 ANQGSEA. This CDR3 reads CSVEGGTYPDTQYF.

The gene calls are TRBV7-3 and TRBJ2-1; lacking DNA, the TRBD1 call made by TCRdb goes unchecked. The CDR3 extends over 11 amino acids. Germline assignment: CDR1 SGHTA and CDR2 FQGTGA. The CDR3 region is CASSAQGKQFF.

V usage is TRBV20-1 and J usage is TRBJ2-5; TCRdb's D call, TRBD2, is unchecked because there is no DNA. The CDR3 is 14 residues long. Germline CDR1 and CDR2: DFQATT and SNEGSKA (reference sequence). The chain's CDR3 is CSASRRSGGQTQYF.

The V call is TRBV18, the J call TRBJ2-2. This CDR3 comprises 12 residues. CDR1 and CDR2 from the germline V gene are KGHSH and LQKENI. CDR3 sequence: CASSPDAGELFF.

The CDR3 reads CASSLAGRGDSPLHF. This sequence joins TRBV11-2 and TRBJ1-6; TCRdb names TRBD1, which stays unverified in the absence of DNA. This CDR3 has 15 amino acids. Germline V gene lookup returns CDR1 SGHAT and CDR2 FQNNGV.

The rearrangement joins TRBV6-5 to TRBJ1-6. Looked up from germline, CDR1 is MNHEY and CDR2 is SVGAGI. CDR3 length: 19 residues. CDR3 amino acids: CASSYGIRRYSSYNSPLHF.

The chain employs TRBV18 and TRBJ2-5; TCRdb outputs TRBD1, but without DNA this stays unchecked. The CDR3 runs to 14 residues. In germline, CDR1 is KGHSH, CDR2 LQKENI. The chain's CDR3 is CASSPPPASETQYF. Complete variable domain (other parts from reference TRBV18 and TRBJ2-5): NAGVMQNPRHLVRRRGQEARLRCSPMKGHSHVYWYRQLPEEGLKFMVYLQKENIIDESGMPKERFSAEFPKEGPSILRIQQVVRGDSAAYFCASSPPPASETQYFGPGTRLLVL.

V and J are TRBV5-4 and TRBJ2-1; TCRdb names TRBD1, which stays unverified in the absence of DNA. CDR3 size: 13 residues. Germline V gene lookup returns CDR1 SGHNT and CDR2 YYREEE (reference sequence). CDR3 in amino acids: CASSFILGDEQFF. Full variable domain (rest looked up from reference TRBV5-4 and TRBJ2-1): ETGVTQSPTHLIKTRGQQVTLRCSSQSGHNTVSWYQQALGQGPQFIFQYYREEENGRGNFPPRFSGLQFPNYSSELNVNALELDDSALYLCASSFILGDEQFFGPGTRLTVL.

The chain carries TRBV5-1 and TRBJ1-6. Germline V gene sequence: CDR1 SGHRS, CDR2 YFSETQ. There are 14 residues in the CDR3. CDR3 sequence: CASSLVQENSPLHF.

The chain combines TRBV18 with TRBJ2-4; there is no DNA to check the TCRdb D call of TRBD1. Looked up from germline, CDR1 is KGHSH and CDR2 is LQKENI. This CDR3 contains 15 residues. CDR3: CASSPPDRGPNIQYF.

The rearrangement joins TRBV29-1 to TRBJ2-5; TCRdb's D gene call, TRBD2, goes unchecked for lack of DNA. Germline CDR1 SQVTM, CDR2 ANQGSEA. CDR3 length: 12 amino acids. This CDR3 is CSADLGSETQYF.

The chain combines TRBV6-1 with TRBJ2-5; no DNA is available, so the TRBD1 call from TCRdb remains unchecked. Per germline, CDR1 MNHNS and CDR2 SASEGT. CDR3 length equals 15 residues. This CDR3 reads CASRMPGQGRETQYF.

This chain joins TRBV5-1 and TRBJ1-1. Looked up from germline, CDR1 is SGHRS and CDR2 is YFSETQ. The CDR3 has 13 amino acids. This CDR3 reads CASSLKEGTEAFF.

The chain employs TRBV20-1 and TRBJ2-2; the TCRdb D gene call, TRBD2, has no DNA to confirm it. From germline, CDR1 is DFQATT and CDR2 SNEGSKA (reference sequence). This CDR3 is built from 14 residues. CDR3 amino acids: CSARKAGRTGELFF.

The chain links TRBV2 to TRBJ2-3; the TRBD2 assignment by TCRdb is unverifiable without DNA. In germline, CDR1 is SNHLY, CDR2 FYNNEI. This CDR3 is 17 amino acids long. CDR3: CASSANRLAGGGDTQYF.

The chain has TRBV4-2 and TRBJ2-7; no DNA is available, so the TRBD2 call from TCRdb remains unchecked. This CDR3 has 18 amino acids. Germline V gene sequence: CDR1 LGHNA, CDR2 YNFKEQ. CDR3 region: CASSQETSGRVSSYEQYF.

J is TRBJ2-6 and V is TRBV12-3 or TRBV12-4. This CDR3 comprises 15 residues. CDR3 protein: CASSPLGSGANVLTF.

V and J are TRBV5-6 and TRBJ2-1; as DNA is missing, the TRBD2 call by TCRdb cannot be tested. Germline loops: CDR1 SGHDT, CDR2 YYEEEE. CDR3 length: 14 residues. The CDR3 loop reads CASSPGVRAGEQFF.